This T cell receptor (beta chain) was recorded in a study of T cells in localized non-small cell lung cancer. Study-wide results and caveats: Among the tissues sampled, uninvolved adjacent lung had the highest T cell clonality, above tumor. Appearance in adjacent lung was seen for a median around 55 of the top 100 tumor clones.

This clone was seen just once. The target antigen is unknown. Sequencing used immunoSEQ multiplex PCR; TCRdb keeps in-frame clones, though not all of them. The sample includes tens of thousands of clones, around nine tenths of them seen just once. The CDR3 loop spans 13 amino acids. The V gene lost 5 bases and the J gene lost 2 bases, with 10 bases spanning the gap. Germline V gene sequence: CDR1 SGHVS, CDR2 FQNEAQ. This sequence was found in a man aged 40 to 70 with stage I squamous cell lung carcinoma. The gene calls are TRBV7-8 and TRBJ2-7; D unresolved. The specimen was peripheral blood, collected before any cancer treatment. CDR3 nucleotides: TGTGCCAGCAGCCTGGCGAAACCCTACGAGCAGTACTTC. Translation gives CASSLAKPYEQYF.